These T cell receptor beta chains were read from a single sample in a study of T-cell memory formation after mild COVID-19. MiXCR, run by TCRdb on the 5' RACE reads, gives a single entry per CDR3 protein. The sample yields about 560,000 distinct CDR3 sequences, 17% seen once. Sequenced input: PBMCs or a T cell subset sorted from them (not recorded which). The receptors come from an adult woman who had mild COVID-19 (a few samples of this study predate the infection). Cell type and time point are not known. CDR3s include the opening cysteine and the closing phenylalanine or tryptophan. A D gene is named only where the DNA matches it firmly. Some rows have no size entry. The others give once, few or many, or a class for an expanded clone.

j_call: TRBJ2-7
clone_size: .
v_call: TRBV24-1
d_call: .
cdr3_aa: CATRGKDEQYF
cdr3_nt: TGTGCCACTAGGGGTAAGGACGAGCAGTACTTC

j_call: TRBJ2-3
clone_size: .
v_call: TRBV4-3
d_call: TRBD2
cdr3_aa: CASSQALSTSGITDTQYF
cdr3_nt: TGCGCCAGCAGCCAAGCATTGTCAACTAGCGGGATCACAGATACGCAGTATTTT

j_call: TRBJ1-5
clone_size: .
v_call: TRBV6-6
d_call: .
cdr3_aa: CASSYTADQPQHF
cdr3_nt: TGTGCCAGCAGTTATACGGCGGATCAGCCCCAGCATTTT

j_call: TRBJ2-6
clone_size: .
v_call: TRBV12-3/TRBV12-4
d_call: TRBD1
cdr3_aa: CASSHLLGTAGANVLTF
cdr3_nt: TGTGCCAGCAGCCATCTCCTGGGGACAGCTGGGGCCAACGTCCTGACTTTC

j_call: TRBJ1-2
clone_size: .
v_call: TRBV6-5
d_call: .
cdr3_aa: CASSFLGGHGYTF
cdr3_nt: TGTGCCAGCAGCTTCCTAGGGGGGCATGGCTACACCTTC

j_call: TRBJ2-2
clone_size: many
v_call: TRBV19
d_call: .
cdr3_aa: CASSIGGIGELFF
cdr3_nt: TGTGCCAGTAGTATTGGGGGGATCGGGGAGCTGTTTTTT

j_call: TRBJ2-3
clone_size: few
v_call: TRBV5-1
d_call: TRBD1
cdr3_aa: CASSLTGGKDTQYF
cdr3_nt: TGCGCCAGCAGCTTGACAGGGGGTAAAGATACGCAGTATTTT

j_call: TRBJ2-1
clone_size: few
v_call: TRBV12-3/TRBV12-4
d_call: .
cdr3_aa: CASSLDPNWGDEQFF
cdr3_nt: TGTGCCAGCAGTCTAGACCCAAATTGGGGGGATGAGCAGTTCTTC

j_call: TRBJ1-1
clone_size: few
v_call: TRBV7-2
d_call: TRBD1
cdr3_aa: CASSSFLQGDRNTEAFF
cdr3_nt: TGTGCCAGCAGCTCCTTCCTCCAGGGGGATCGGAACACTGAAGCTTTCTTT

j_call: TRBJ2-1
clone_size: .
v_call: TRBV21-1
d_call: .
cdr3_aa: CASTGPLDNEQFF
cdr3_nt: TGTGCCAGCACCGGCCCCCTAGACAATGAGCAGTTCTTC

j_call: TRBJ1-5
clone_size: few
v_call: TRBV20-1
d_call: TRBD1
cdr3_aa: CSAHRQGSQPQHF
cdr3_nt: TGCAGTGCCCACAGACAGGGAAGTCAGCCCCAGCATTTT

j_call: TRBJ2-2
clone_size: .
v_call: TRBV5-1
d_call: .
cdr3_aa: CASSLQGLDTGELFF
cdr3_nt: TGCGCCAGCAGCTTACAGGGATTGGACACCGGGGAGCTGTTTTTT

j_call: TRBJ2-1
clone_size: few
v_call: TRBV12-3/TRBV12-4
d_call: .
cdr3_aa: CASSPLVPVNEQFF
cdr3_nt: TGTGCCAGCAGCCCCCTAGTCCCCGTTAATGAGCAGTTCTTC

j_call: TRBJ1-1
clone_size: .
v_call: TRBV5-1
d_call: TRBD1
cdr3_aa: CASSSSGGPEAFF
cdr3_nt: TGCGCCAGCAGCTCCTCAGGGGGCCCTGAAGCTTTCTTT

j_call: TRBJ2-3
clone_size: few
v_call: TRBV20-1
d_call: TRBD2
cdr3_aa: CSVVPGGFNTQYF
cdr3_nt: TGCAGTGTAGTACCGGGGGGGTTCAATACGCAGTATTTT

j_call: TRBJ2-1
clone_size: .
v_call: TRBV5-1
d_call: TRBD2
cdr3_aa: CASSLAPAGGNEQFF
cdr3_nt: TGCGCCAGCAGCTTGGCCCCGGCGGGGGGGAATGAGCAGTTCTTC

j_call: TRBJ2-3
clone_size: many
v_call: TRBV6-2/TRBV6-3
d_call: TRBD1
cdr3_aa: CASRSGGSSDTQYF
cdr3_nt: TGTGCCAGCAGGTCAGGGGGCTCGTCAGATACGCAGTATTTT

j_call: TRBJ1-6
clone_size: few
v_call: TRBV19
d_call: .
cdr3_aa: CASSMTGQSNSPLHF
cdr3_nt: TGTGCCAGTAGTATGACCGGCCAGAGCAATTCACCCCTCCACTTT

j_call: TRBJ2-7
clone_size: few
v_call: TRBV7-9
d_call: .
cdr3_aa: CASAGLTYEQYF
cdr3_nt: TGTGCCAGCGCGGGGCTTACCTACGAGCAGTACTTC

j_call: TRBJ1-1
clone_size: few
v_call: TRBV24-1
d_call: .
cdr3_aa: CATSVSKNTEAFF
cdr3_nt: TGTGCCACCAGTGTTTCTAAGAACACTGAAGCTTTCTTT

j_call: TRBJ2-1
clone_size: many
v_call: TRBV7-6
d_call: TRBD2
cdr3_aa: CASKRYSGSGDEQFF
cdr3_nt: TGTGCCAGCAAAAGATATAGCGGGAGCGGGGATGAGCAGTTCTTC

j_call: TRBJ1-1
clone_size: .
v_call: TRBV7-9
d_call: .
cdr3_aa: CASSLGTYTEAFF
cdr3_nt: TGTGCCAGCAGCCTCGGGACCTACACTGAAGCTTTCTTT

j_call: TRBJ1-6
clone_size: .
v_call: TRBV12-3/TRBV12-4
d_call: .
cdr3_aa: CASSLAGSSPLHF
cdr3_nt: TGTGCCAGCAGTTTAGCAGGGAGTTCACCCCTCCACTTT

j_call: TRBJ2-7
clone_size: few
v_call: TRBV6-5
d_call: .
cdr3_aa: CASSYSTGGHYYEQYF
cdr3_nt: TGTGCCAGCAGTTACTCTACGGGGGGCCACTACTACGAGCAGTACTTC

j_call: TRBJ1-6
clone_size: few
v_call: TRBV7-9
d_call: TRBD1
cdr3_aa: CASSSSGTGSPPLHF
cdr3_nt: TGTGCCAGCAGCTCCAGCGGGACAGGTTCCCCACCCCTCCACTTT

j_call: TRBJ1-4
clone_size: .
v_call: TRBV20-1
d_call: TRBD1
cdr3_aa: CSAREDGTGGGKLFF
cdr3_nt: TGCAGTGCTAGAGAGGATGGGACAGGGGGCGGAAAACTGTTTTTT

j_call: TRBJ2-7
clone_size: few
v_call: TRBV27
d_call: .
cdr3_aa: CASSSVGAAYEQYF
cdr3_nt: TGTGCCAGCAGTTCAGTAGGAGCAGCCTACGAGCAGTACTTC

j_call: TRBJ1-6
clone_size: few
v_call: TRBV7-2
d_call: .
cdr3_aa: CASSLDPASSYNSPLHF
cdr3_nt: TGTGCCAGCAGCTTAGACCCCGCTAGCTCCTATAATTCACCCCTCCACTTT

j_call: TRBJ2-7
clone_size: .
v_call: TRBV3-1
d_call: .
cdr3_aa: CASSPRGPSQQYF
cdr3_nt: TGTGCCAGCAGCCCTCGGGGCCCCTCACAGCAGTACTTC

j_call: TRBJ1-2
clone_size: few
v_call: TRBV29-1
d_call: .
cdr3_aa: CSLSGGRDGGYTF
cdr3_nt: TGCAGCTTATCGGGAGGCCGAGATGGTGGCTACACCTTC

j_call: TRBJ2-2
clone_size: few
v_call: TRBV7-3
d_call: TRBD1
cdr3_aa: CASSFDRGHGELFF
cdr3_nt: TGTGCCAGCAGCTTCGACAGGGGGCACGGGGAGCTGTTTTTT

j_call: TRBJ2-7
clone_size: few
v_call: TRBV7-2
d_call: TRBD2
cdr3_aa: CASSPPGIAGGKSEQYF
cdr3_nt: TGTGCCAGCAGCCCGCCGGGAATAGCGGGAGGGAAGTCCGAGCAGTACTTC

j_call: TRBJ2-3
clone_size: .
v_call: TRBV29-1
d_call: TRBD2
cdr3_aa: CSSPGLGTDTQYF
cdr3_nt: TGCAGCTCCCCGGGACTAGGCACAGATACGCAGTATTTT

j_call: TRBJ2-2
clone_size: .
v_call: TRBV27
d_call: TRBD2
cdr3_aa: CASSLFSGRAFAGELFF
cdr3_nt: TGTGCCAGCAGTTTATTTAGCGGGAGGGCCTTCGCCGGGGAGCTGTTTTTT

j_call: TRBJ1-5
clone_size: .
v_call: TRBV5-1
d_call: .
cdr3_aa: CASSTDNPSNQPQHF
cdr3_nt: TGCGCCAGCAGCACCGACAACCCTAGCAATCAGCCCCAGCATTTT

j_call: TRBJ2-2
clone_size: .
v_call: TRBV12-3/TRBV12-4
d_call: .
cdr3_aa: CASSPGTLPGELFF
cdr3_nt: TGTGCCAGCAGCCCCGGGACTTTACCCGGGGAGCTGTTTTTT

j_call: TRBJ2-5
clone_size: many
v_call: TRBV28
d_call: .
cdr3_aa: CASRPGLQETQYF
cdr3_nt: TGTGCCAGCAGACCGGGACTCCAAGAGACCCAGTACTTC

j_call: TRBJ1-5
clone_size: .
v_call: TRBV7-7
d_call: .
cdr3_aa: CASSSQGRGWFSNQPQHF
cdr3_nt: TGTGCCAGCAGCTCCCAGGGACGTGGCTGGTTTAGCAATCAGCCCCAGCATTTT

j_call: TRBJ1-1
clone_size: few
v_call: TRBV9
d_call: .
cdr3_aa: CASSVASVNTEAFF
cdr3_nt: TGTGCCAGCAGCGTAGCCAGTGTGAACACTGAAGCTTTCTTT

j_call: TRBJ1-1
clone_size: few
v_call: TRBV6-2/TRBV6-3
d_call: .
cdr3_aa: CASSTSRGNTEAFF
cdr3_nt: TGTGCCAGCAGTACTTCCAGGGGTAACACTGAAGCTTTCTTT